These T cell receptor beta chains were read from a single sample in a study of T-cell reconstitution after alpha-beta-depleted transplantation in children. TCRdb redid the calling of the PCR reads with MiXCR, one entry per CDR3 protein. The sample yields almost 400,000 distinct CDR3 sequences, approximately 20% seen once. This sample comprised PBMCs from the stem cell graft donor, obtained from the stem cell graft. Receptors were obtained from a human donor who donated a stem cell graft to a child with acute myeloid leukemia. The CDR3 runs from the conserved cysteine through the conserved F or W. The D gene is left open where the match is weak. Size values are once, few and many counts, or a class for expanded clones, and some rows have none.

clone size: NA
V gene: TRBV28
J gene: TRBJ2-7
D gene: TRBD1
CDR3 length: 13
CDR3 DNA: TGTGCCAGCAGGACAGGGCGTTCCTACGAGCAGTACTTC
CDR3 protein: CASRTGRSYEQYF

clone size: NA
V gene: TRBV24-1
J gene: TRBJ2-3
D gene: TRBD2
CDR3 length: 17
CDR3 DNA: TGTGCCACCAGCGTTACTAGCGGCCCAACCCGCACAGATACGCAGTATTTT
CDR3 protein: CATSVTSGPTRTDTQYF

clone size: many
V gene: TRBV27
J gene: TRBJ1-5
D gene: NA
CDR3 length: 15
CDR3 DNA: TGTGCCAGCAGTTTGGAAGGGGGGCGAGGACAGCCCCAGCATTTT
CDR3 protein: CASSLEGGRGQPQHF

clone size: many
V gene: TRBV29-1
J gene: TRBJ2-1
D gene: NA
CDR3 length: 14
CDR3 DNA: TGCAGCGTTGGGGCCTTTCAGGGGGGCTATGAGCAGTTCTTC
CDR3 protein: CSVGAFQGGYEQFF

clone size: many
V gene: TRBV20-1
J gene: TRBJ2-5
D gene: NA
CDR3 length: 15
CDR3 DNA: TGCATGGGCCGAGGGGCGGAGGGGTTGAAAGAGACCCAGTACTTC
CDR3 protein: CMGRGAEGLKETQYF

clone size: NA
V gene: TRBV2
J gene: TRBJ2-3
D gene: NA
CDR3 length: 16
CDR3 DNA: TGTGCCAGCATCCAAACGAGGGGATCAGGGGTAGATACGCAGTATTTT
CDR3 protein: CASIQTRGSGVDTQYF

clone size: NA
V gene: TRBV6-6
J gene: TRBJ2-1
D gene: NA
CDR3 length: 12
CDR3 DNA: TGTGCCAGCAGCTGGGGTGGCAATGAGCAGTTCTTC
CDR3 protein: CASSWGGNEQFF

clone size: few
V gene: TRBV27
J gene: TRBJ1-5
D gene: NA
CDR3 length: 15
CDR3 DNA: TGTGCCAGCAGTTTCTCCCAAGATAGCAATCAGCCCCAGCATTTT
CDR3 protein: CASSFSQDSNQPQHF

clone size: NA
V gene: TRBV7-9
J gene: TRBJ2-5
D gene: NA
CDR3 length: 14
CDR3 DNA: TGTGCCAGCAGCTTAGGTGCAGGGAAAGAGACCCAGTACTTC
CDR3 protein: CASSLGAGKETQYF

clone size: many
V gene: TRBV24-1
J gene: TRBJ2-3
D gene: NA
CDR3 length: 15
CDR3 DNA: TGTGCCACCAGTGATTTGGGTGGGACCACAGATACGCAGTATTTT
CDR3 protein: CATSDLGGTTDTQYF

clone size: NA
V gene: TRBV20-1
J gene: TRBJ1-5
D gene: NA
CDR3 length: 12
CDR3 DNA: TGCAGTGCTAGACGGGGTAATCAGCCCCAGCATTTT
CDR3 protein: CSARRGNQPQHF

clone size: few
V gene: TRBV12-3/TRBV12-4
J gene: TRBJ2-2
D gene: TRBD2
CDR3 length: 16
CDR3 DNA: TGTGCCAGCAGTTCGGGACTAGCGGAAAACACCGGGGAGCTGTTTTTT
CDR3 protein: CASSSGLAENTGELFF

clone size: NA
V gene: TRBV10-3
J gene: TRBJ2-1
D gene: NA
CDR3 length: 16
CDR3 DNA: TGTGCCATCAGTGACAAAACGGCAGGGTCCCACAATGAGCAGTTCTTC
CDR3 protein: CAISDKTAGSHNEQFF

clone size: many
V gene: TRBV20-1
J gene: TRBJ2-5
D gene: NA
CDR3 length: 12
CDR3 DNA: TGCAGTGCCGCACTAGGGGGAGAGACCCAGTACTTC
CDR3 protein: CSAALGGETQYF

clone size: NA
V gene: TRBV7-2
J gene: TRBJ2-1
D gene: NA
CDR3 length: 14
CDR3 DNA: TGTGCCAGCAGCTTCCCCGATACAGGGAATAAGCAGTTCTTC
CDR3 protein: CASSFPDTGNKQFF

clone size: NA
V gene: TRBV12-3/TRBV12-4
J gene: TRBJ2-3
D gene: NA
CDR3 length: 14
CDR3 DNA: TGTGCCAGCAGTCCAGGACGAGGCGCAGATACGCAGTATTTT
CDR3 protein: CASSPGRGADTQYF

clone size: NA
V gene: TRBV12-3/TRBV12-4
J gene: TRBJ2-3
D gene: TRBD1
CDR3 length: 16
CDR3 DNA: TGTGCCAGCAGTCCCCGACAGGGCCGTAACACAGATACGCAGTATTTT
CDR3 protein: CASSPRQGRNTDTQYF

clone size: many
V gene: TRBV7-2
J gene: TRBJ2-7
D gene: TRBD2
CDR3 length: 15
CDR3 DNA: TGTGCCAGCAGTCGGGGACTAGCGGAAACCTACGAGCAGTACTTC
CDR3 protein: CASSRGLAETYEQYF

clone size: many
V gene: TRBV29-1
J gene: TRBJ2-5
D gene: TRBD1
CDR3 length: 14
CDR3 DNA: TGCAGCGTTGGAGGGGGCCAGGTGAAAGAGACCCAGTACTTC
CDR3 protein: CSVGGGQVKETQYF

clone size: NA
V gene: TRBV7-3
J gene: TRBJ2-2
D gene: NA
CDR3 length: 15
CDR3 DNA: TGTGCCAGCAGTCCCATGGGCGGGAACACCGGGGAGCTGTTTTTT
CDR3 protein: CASSPMGGNTGELFF

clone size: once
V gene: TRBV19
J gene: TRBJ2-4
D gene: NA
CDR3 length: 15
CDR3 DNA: TGTGCCAGCGGGGGCGTTTCACTAGCCAAAAACATTCAGTACTTC
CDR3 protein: CASGGVSLAKNIQYF

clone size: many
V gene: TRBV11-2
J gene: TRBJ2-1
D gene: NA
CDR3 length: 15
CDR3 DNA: TGTGCCAGCAGCTTAGTCGTCGGGGCCGGGGATGAGCAGTTCTTC
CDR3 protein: CASSLVVGAGDEQFF

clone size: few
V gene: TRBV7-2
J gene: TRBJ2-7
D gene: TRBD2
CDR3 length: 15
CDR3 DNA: TGTGCCAGCAGCTTAGGACTAGCGGGAGGGGGCGAGCAGTACTTC
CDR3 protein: CASSLGLAGGGEQYF

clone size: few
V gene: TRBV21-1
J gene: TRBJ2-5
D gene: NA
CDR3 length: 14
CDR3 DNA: TGTGCCAGCAGCTCCCACACAGGGGTAGAGACCCAGTACTTC
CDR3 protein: CASSSHTGVETQYF

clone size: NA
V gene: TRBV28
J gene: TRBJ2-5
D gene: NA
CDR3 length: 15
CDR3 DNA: TGTGCCAGCAGTTTACCAGGCCTCGGTCAAGAGACCCAGTACTTC
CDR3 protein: CASSLPGLGQETQYF

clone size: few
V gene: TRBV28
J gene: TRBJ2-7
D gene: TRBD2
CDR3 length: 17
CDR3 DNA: TGTGCCAGCAGTTCATTGTCGCGGGCTAGCGGGAGGTACGAGCAGTACTTC
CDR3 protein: CASSSLSRASGRYEQYF

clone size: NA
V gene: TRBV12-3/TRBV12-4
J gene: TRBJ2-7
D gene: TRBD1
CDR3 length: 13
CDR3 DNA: TGTGCCAGCAATCTAAAACAGGGGGGCGAGCAGTACTTC
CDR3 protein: CASNLKQGGEQYF

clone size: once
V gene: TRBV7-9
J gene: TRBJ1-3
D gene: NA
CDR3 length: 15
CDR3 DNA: TGTGCCAGCAGAAAAGGGGAATCCTCTGGAAACACCATATATTTT
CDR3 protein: CASRKGESSGNTIYF

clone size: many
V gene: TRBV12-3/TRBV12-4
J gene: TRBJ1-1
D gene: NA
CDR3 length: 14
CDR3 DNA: TGTGCCAGCAGTTTCCAGAGAGTGAACACTGAAGCTTTCTTT
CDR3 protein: CASSFQRVNTEAFF

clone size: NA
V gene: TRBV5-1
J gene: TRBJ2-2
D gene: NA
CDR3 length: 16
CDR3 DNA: TGCGCCAGCAGACCTCAGGGAGGAATTAACACCGGGGAGCTGTTTTTT
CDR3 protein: CASRPQGGINTGELFF

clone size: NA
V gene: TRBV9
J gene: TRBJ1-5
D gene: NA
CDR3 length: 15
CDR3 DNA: TGTGCCAGCAGCCCGGACCACTATAGCAATCAGCCCCAGCATTTT
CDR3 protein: CASSPDHYSNQPQHF

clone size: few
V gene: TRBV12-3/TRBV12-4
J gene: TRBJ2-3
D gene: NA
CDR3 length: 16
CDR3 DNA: TGTGCCAGCGGGCCGGCCGGTAGACCTAGCACAGATACGCAGTATTTT
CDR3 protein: CASGPAGRPSTDTQYF

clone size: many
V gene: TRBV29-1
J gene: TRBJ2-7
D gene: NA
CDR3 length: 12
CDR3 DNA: TGCAGCGTTGAAGATGGCAGGTACGAGCAGTACTTC
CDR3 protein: CSVEDGRYEQYF

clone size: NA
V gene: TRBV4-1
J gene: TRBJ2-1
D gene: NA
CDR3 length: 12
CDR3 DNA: TGCGCCAGCAGCCCCAAACCTGATGAGCAGTTCTTC
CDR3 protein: CASSPKPDEQFF

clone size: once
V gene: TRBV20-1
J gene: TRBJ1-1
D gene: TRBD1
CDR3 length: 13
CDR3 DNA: TGCAGTGCCCGGGACAGGGGGACTGTTGGGGCTTTCTTT
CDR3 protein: CSARDRGTVGAFF

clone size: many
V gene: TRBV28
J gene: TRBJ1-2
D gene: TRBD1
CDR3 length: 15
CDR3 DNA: TGTGCCAGCAGTAGCGACAGGGGGTACGTCTATGGCTACACCTTC
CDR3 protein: CASSSDRGYVYGYTF

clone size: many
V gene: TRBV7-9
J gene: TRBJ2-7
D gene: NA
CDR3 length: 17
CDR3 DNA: TGTGCCAGCAGCTTCCCCGGGGCGGCCTCCTACTCCTACGAGCAGTACTTC
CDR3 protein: CASSFPGAASYSYEQYF

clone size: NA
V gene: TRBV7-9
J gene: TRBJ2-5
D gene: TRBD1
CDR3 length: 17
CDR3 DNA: TGTGCCAGCAGCTTAGGGGTCGGGACAGGGGCCGAAGAGACCCAGTACTTC
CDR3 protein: CASSLGVGTGAEETQYF

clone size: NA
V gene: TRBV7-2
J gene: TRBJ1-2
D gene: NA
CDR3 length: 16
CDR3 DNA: TGTGCCAGCAGCTTAGGCTTTGGTTCTTTGGGCTATGGCTACACCTTC
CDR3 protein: CASSLGFGSLGYGYTF

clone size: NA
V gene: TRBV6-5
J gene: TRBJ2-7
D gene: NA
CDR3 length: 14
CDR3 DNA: TGTGCCAGCAGTTACGTAGGAGGGTCCTACGAGCAGTACTTC
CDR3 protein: CASSYVGGSYEQYF

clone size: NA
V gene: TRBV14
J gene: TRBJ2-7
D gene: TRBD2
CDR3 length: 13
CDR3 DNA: TGTGCCAGCAGCCAAGTCTTTAGCGGGGAGCAGTACTTC
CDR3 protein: CASSQVFSGEQYF

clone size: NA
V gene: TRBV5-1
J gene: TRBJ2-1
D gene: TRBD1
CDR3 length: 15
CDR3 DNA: TGCGCCAGCAGCTGGACAGGGGCCCCCTACAATGAGCAGTTCTTC
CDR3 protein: CASSWTGAPYNEQFF

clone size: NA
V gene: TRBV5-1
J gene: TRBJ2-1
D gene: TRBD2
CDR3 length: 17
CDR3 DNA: TGCGCCAGCAGCTCTGGACTAGCGGGAGCCGAGTGGAATGAGCAGTTCTTC
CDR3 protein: CASSSGLAGAEWNEQFF

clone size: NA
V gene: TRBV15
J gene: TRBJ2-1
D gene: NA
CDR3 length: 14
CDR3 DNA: TGTGCCACCAGCAGCGCGGGACCACTTAATGAGCAGTTCTTC
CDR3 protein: CATSSAGPLNEQFF

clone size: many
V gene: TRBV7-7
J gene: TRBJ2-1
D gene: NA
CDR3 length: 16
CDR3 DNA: TGTGCTAGCAGCTTAGGCGTAGACCAATCCTACAATGAGCAGTTCTTC
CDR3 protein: CASSLGVDQSYNEQFF

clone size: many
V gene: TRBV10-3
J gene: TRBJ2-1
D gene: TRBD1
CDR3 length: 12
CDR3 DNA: TGTGCCTGGGAGCACAGGGGCAATGAGCAGTTCTTC
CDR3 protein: CAWEHRGNEQFF

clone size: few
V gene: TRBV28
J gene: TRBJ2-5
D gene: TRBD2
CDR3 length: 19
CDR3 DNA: TGTGCCAGCAGTTCCCGGGGAAGCTCTAGCGGGAGTGGTAGATGGACCCAGTACTTC
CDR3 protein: CASSSRGSSSGSGRWTQYF

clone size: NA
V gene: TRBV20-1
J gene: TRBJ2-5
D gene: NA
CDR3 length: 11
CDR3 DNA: TGCAGTGCCGAGAATCAAGAGACCCAGTACTTC
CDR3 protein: CSAENQETQYF

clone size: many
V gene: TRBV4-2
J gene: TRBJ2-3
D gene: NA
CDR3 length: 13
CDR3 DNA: TGTGCCAGCAGCCAAGATCGCCCAGATACGCAGTATTTT
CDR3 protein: CASSQDRPDTQYF

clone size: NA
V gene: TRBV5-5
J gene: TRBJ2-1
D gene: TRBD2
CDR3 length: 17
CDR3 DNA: TGTGCCAGCAGCTTGCGTAGCGGGATTAGCTCCTACAATGAGCAGTTCTTC
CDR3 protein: CASSLRSGISSYNEQFF

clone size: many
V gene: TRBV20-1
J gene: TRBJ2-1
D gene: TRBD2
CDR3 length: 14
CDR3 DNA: TGCAGTGCAAGGACTAGCGGGAGTGTGAATGAGCAGTTCTTC
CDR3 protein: CSARTSGSVNEQFF

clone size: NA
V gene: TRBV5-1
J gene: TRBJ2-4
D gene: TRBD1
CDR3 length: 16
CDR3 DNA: TGCGCCAGCAGCTTGGGAGGGGACAGGCTAAGGAACATTCAGTACTTC
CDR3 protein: CASSLGGDRLRNIQYF

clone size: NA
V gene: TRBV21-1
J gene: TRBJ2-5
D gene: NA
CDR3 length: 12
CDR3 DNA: TGTGCCAGCAGCAAGCCCCCAGGAGACCAGTACTTC
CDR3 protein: CASSKPPGDQYF

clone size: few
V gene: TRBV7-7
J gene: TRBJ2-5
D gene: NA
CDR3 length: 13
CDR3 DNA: TGTGCCAGCGGGACCGACTCGCAAGAGACCCAGTACTTC
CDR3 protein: CASGTDSQETQYF

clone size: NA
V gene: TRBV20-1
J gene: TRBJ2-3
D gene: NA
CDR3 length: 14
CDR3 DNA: TGCAGTGCTAGAGTTCGGCGGGGCACAGATACGCAGTATTTT
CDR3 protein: CSARVRRGTDTQYF

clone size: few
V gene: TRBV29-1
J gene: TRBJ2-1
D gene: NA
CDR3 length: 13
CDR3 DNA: TGCAGCGTTGGACGGCTTACCTACAATGAGCAGTTCTTC
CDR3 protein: CSVGRLTYNEQFF

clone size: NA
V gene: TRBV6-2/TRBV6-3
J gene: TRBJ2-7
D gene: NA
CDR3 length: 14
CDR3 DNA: TGTGCCAGCGGGTTACGAGGCGGACGCTACGAGCAGTACTTC
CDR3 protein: CASGLRGGRYEQYF

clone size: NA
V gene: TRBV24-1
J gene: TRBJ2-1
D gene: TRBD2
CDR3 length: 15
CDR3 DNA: TGTGCCACCAGTGCCCCGGGACTAGCGGGATATGAGCAGTTCTTC
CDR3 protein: CATSAPGLAGYEQFF